This passage covers 5 T cell receptor beta chains from one sample sequenced in a study of cytomegalovirus exposure and HLA in healthy donors. The study ran its PCR with 60 Vbeta and 13 Jbeta primers. Libraries were prepared by immunoSEQ multiplex PCR; TCRdb keeps only in-frame clonotypes and omits some of them. The data contain around 100,000 clones, 65% of them singletons. What was sequenced was PBMCs. All receptors come from a man between 25 and 39 years old in good health and CMV-seropositive.

The chain employs TRBV27 and TRBJ1-1; D gene unclear. This CDR3 is built from 13 residues. V was pared by 5 bases and J by 4 bases, with 11 bases between. Germline values: CDR1 MNHEY, CDR2 SMNVEV (reference sequence). The DNA of the CDR3 is TGTGCCAGCAGTCAAGCCGGTGGCACTGAAGCTTTCTTT. As protein: CASSQAGGTEAFF.

This chain links TRBV7-8 with TRBJ1-2; D is unresolved. Looked up from germline, CDR1 is SGHVS and CDR2 is FQNEAQ. Trimming pared 6 bases from V and 4 bases from J, leaving 9 bases between. The CDR3 length is 12 residues. The CDR3 spells CASSRFSYGYTF. CDR3 bases: TGTGCCAGCAGTCGATTCAGCTATGGCTACACCTTC.

The genes are TRBV5-3 and TRBJ2-5; D is uncertain. TRBV5-3 is given ORF status, its function remaining uncertain. Deletions cut 0 bases from V and 1 base from J, with 7 bases between. This CDR3 region has 14 residues. CDR3 nucleotide sequence: TGTGCCAGAAGCTTGGACGGAGTCCAAGAGACCCAGTACTTC. The encoded protein is CARSLDGVQETQYF.

V and J are TRBV11-3 and TRBJ2-1; the D gene is possibly TRBD2 (6 bases). Looked up from germline, CDR1 is SGHNT and CDR2 is YENEEA. There are 15 residues in the CDR3. V was trimmed by 4 bases and J by 4 bases, leaving 14 bases between them. CDR3 DNA sequence: TGTGCCAGCAGCTCCCGGGGCGGGGAGTACAATGAGCAGTTCTTC. It specifies CASSSRGGEYNEQFF.

This clone was seen only a few times. The gene calls are TRBV19 and TRBJ1-1; 8 positions agree with TRBD1. The CDR3 runs to 12 residues. Germline CDR1 is LNHDA and CDR2 is SQIVND (reference sequence). Losses at the gene ends were 6 bases for V and 10 bases for J; bases not matched to a gene: 7. CDR3 in amino acids: CASSRQGPVAFF. The CDR3 nucleotides read TGTGCCAGTAGCAGACAGGGGCCCGTAGCTTTCTTT.